What follows describes a single T cell receptor (beta chain). Germline V gene data show CDR1 as LNHDA and CDR2 as SQIVND (reference sequence). V lost 7 bases to trimming and J lost 0 bases; unmatched junction nucleotides: 5. The CDR3 has 15 amino acids. This record belongs to a study of control samples from healthy donors and cancer patients. Generated by immunoSEQ multiplex PCR, the TCRdb table keeps only in-frame clones and is missing some. This sample carries 170,000 or so clones, more than 90% of them seen once, and the ten largest clones take 2%. The chain carries TRBV19 and TRBJ1-5; TRBD1 agrees at 8 bases. The sequenced sample was blood. The sequence was obtained from a woman aged 35 to 49 in good health. The CDR3 nucleotides are TGTGCCAGTACCATAACAGGGGGTAGCAATCAGCCCCAGCATTTT. Protein sequence: CASTITGGSNQPQHF.